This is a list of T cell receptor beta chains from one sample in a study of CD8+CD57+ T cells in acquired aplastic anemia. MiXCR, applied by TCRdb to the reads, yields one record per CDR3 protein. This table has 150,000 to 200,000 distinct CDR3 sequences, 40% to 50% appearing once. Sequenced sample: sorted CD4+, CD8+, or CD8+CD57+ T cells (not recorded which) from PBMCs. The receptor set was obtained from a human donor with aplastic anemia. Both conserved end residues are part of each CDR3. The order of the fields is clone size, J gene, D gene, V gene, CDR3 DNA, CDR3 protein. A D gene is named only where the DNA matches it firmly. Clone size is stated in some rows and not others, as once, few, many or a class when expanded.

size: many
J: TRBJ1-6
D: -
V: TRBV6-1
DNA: TGTGCCAGCAGCGATCCAGGGGTAGGATCCTATAATTCACCCCTCCACTTT
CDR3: CASSDPGVGSYNSPLHF

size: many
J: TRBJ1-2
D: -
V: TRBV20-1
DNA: TGCAGTGCTAGAGCTTATGGCTACACCTTC
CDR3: CSARAYGYTF

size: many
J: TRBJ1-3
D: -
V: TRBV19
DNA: TGTGCCAGTAGAACCGGTCCTCAGAACCGAAACACCATATATTTT
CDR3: CASRTGPQNRNTIYF

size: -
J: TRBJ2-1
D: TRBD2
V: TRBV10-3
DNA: TGTACAGCGGCGGCTAGCGGATACAATGAGCAGTTCTTC
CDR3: CTAAASGYNEQFF

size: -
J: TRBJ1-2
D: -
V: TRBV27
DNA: TGTGCCAGCAGTGGACACAATAACTATGGCTACACCTTC
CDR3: CASSGHNNYGYTF

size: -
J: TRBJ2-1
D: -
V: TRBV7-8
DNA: TGTGCCAGCAGCTTCCCGGGACTGGGCCACAATGAACAGTTCTTC
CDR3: CASSFPGLGHNEQFF

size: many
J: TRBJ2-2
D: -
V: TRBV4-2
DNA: TGTGCCAGCAGCCATCACCCGAAAGTGAACACCGGGGAGCTGTTTTTT
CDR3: CASSHHPKVNTGELFF

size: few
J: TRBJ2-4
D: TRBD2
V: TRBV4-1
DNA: TGCGCCAGCAGCCAAGAGGCTAGCGGGGCATCAACCGTAGCCAAAAACATTCAGTACTTC
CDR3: CASSQEASGASTVAKNIQYF

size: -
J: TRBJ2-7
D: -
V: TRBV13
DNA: TGTGCCAGCAGTTCTCCGGGATTCTACGAGCAGTACTTC
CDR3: CASSSPGFYEQYF

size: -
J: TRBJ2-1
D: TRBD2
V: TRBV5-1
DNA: TGCGCCAGCAGCTTGGTAGCGGGGGGCTCGTATGAGCAGTTCTTC
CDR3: CASSLVAGGSYEQFF

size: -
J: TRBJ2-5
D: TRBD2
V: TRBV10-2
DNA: TGCGCCAGCGGGGGACGGGGCGGGGGGGCGGCCTGGGAGACCCAGTACTTC
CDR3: CASGGRGGGAAWETQYF

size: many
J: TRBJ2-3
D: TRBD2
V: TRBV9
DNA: TGTGCCAGCAGCGTAGGCCCTAGCGGGGGCACAGATACGCAGTATTTT
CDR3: CASSVGPSGGTDTQYF

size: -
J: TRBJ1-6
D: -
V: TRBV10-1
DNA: TGCGCCACCCAGGCACCGAGTAATTCGCCCCTCCACTTT
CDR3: CATQAPSNSPLHF

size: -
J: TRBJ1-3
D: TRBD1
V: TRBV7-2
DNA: TGTGCCAGCAGATCCCTCAGGGGGCGGGCTGGAAACACCATATATTTT
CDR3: CASRSLRGRAGNTIYF

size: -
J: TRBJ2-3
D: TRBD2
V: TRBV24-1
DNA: TGTGCCACCAGTGATCCACTAGCGGGGGGCCATACGCAGTATTTT
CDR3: CATSDPLAGGHTQYF

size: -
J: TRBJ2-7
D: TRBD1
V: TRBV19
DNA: TGTGCCAGTAGTACAAACAGGGGGAGCGAGCAGTACTTC
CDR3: CASSTNRGSEQYF

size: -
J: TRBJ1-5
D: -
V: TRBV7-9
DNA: TGCGCCAGCAGCTCAGGGGTTGATCAGCCCCAGCATTTT
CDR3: CASSSGVDQPQHF

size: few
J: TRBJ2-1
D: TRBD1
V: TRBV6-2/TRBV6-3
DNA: TGTGCCAGCAGTTACCCCCGCGGGACAGGGGGCAATGAGCAGTTCTTC
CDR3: CASSYPRGTGGNEQFF

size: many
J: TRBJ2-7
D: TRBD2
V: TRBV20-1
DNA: TGCAGTGCTAGTGCGGTCCGGACTAGCTTATACGAGCAGTACTTC
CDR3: CSASAVRTSLYEQYF

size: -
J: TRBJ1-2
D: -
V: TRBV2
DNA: TGTGCCAGCAGTGGGGGGGAGGGGGATTATGGCTACACCTTC
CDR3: CASSGGEGDYGYTF

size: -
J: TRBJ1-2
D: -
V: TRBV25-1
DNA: TGTGCCAGCAGTGTGGCAGGGGAGGGCTACACCTTC
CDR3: CASSVAGEGYTF

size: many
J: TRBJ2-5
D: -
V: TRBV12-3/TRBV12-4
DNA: TGTGCCAGCAGTTCAACAGGGCCAAAAGAGACCCAGTACTTC
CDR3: CASSSTGPKETQYF